One sample yielded the 9 T cell receptor beta chains listed below, sequenced in a study of control samples from healthy donors and cancer patients. Sequenced by immunoSEQ multiplex PCR; TCRdb stores in-frame clones only, minus some. The table records about 75,000 clones, about four fifths of them present only once. Sequencing was carried out using blood. All receptors derive from a man aged 45 to 65 in good health.

This chain links TRBV7-9 with TRBJ2-3; unclear D gene. Trimming took 4 bases from V and 2 from J, leaving 13 bases between them. Germline loops: CDR1 SEHNR, CDR2 FQNEAQ (reference sequence). The CDR3 is 15 amino acids. DNA for the CDR3: TGTGCCAGCAGCTCCCTTCAGGCAGCCACAGATACGCAGTATTTT. Protein: CASSSLQAATDTQYF.

The rearrangement links TRBV7-9 to TRBJ1-1; D is possibly TRBD1 (6 bases). From germline, CDR1 is SEHNR and CDR2 FQNEAQ (reference sequence). Trimming cost V 4 bases and J 9 bases, with 21 bases left between them. This CDR3 has 15 residues. The CDR3 loop reads CASSSDAPMGAKAFF. The DNA for the CDR3 is TGTGCCAGCAGCTCGGATGCTCCGATGGGGGCCAAAGCTTTCTTT.

This clone was observed a few times. J is TRBJ2-7 and V is TRBV30, with unresolved D. V was clipped by 3 bases and J by 5 bases, with 8 bases between them. The CDR3 sequence is 11 residues long. Germline V gene data show CDR1 as GTSNPN and CDR2 as SVGIG (reference sequence). The CDR3 region has the DNA TGTGCCTGGAGCGGGCTCCACGAGCAGTACTTC. It yields the protein CAWSGLHEQYF.

The chain is built from TRBV6-5 and TRBJ2-5, with D perhaps matching TRBD1 or TRBD2 (5 bases each). CDR1 and CDR2 from the germline V gene are MNHEY and SVGAGI. CDR3 size: 16 residues. V was trimmed by 0 bases and J by 5 bases, leaving 16 bases between them. Written as DNA, the CDR3 is TGTGCCAGCAGTTACTCGGGGGTGGGTTTAGGGGAGACCCAGTACTTC. It translates to CASSYSGVGLGETQYF.

The chain uses TRBV6-2 or TRBV6-3 and TRBJ1-2; D uncertain. V gave up 0 bases and J gave up 4 bases, with 9 bases separating them. Germline V CDR1 and CDR2: MNHEY, SVGEGT. The CDR3 has 14 residues. CDR3 in DNA: TGTGCCAGCAGTTACTCGCCTAGTCTCTATGGCTACACCTTC. Translated, it gives CASSYSPSLYGYTF.

This rearrangement joins TRBV15 to TRBJ2-1; D call uncertain. CDR1 is LNHNV, CDR2 YYDKDF, per germline (reference sequence). The length of the CDR3 is 15 residues. Trimming stripped 0 bases from V and 9 bases from J, with 15 bases between. The CDR3 DNA reads as TGTGCCACCAGCAGAGAGGCGATTAGCTTTGGTGAGCAGTTCTTC. Its translation: CATSREAISFGEQFF.

This chain links TRBV10-3 with TRBJ2-3; 7 nucleotides align to TRBD2. CDR3 length: 12 amino acids. The germline V gene encodes CDR1 ENHRY and CDR2 SYGVKD. The ends lost 9 bases at V and 3 bases at J; junction bases unmatched: 3. This CDR3 is CAIGLETDTQYF. In nucleotides, the CDR3 is TGTGCCATAGGACTAGAAACAGATACGCAGTATTTT.

The chain carries TRBV2 and TRBJ1-5, with no clear D. CDR1 is SNHLY and CDR2 is FYNNEI in the germline V gene. The CDR3 sequence is 15 residues long. V lost 1 base and J lost 2, with 9 bases in between. The CDR3 nucleotides read TGTGCCAGCAGTGAAGACACTCCAGGCAATCAGCCCCAGCATTTT. It yields the protein CASSEDTPGNQPQHF.

The chain combines TRBV4-2 with TRBJ2-3, with 7 bases matching TRBD1. The CDR3 is 15 amino acids. Germline V lookup: CDR1 LGHNA, CDR2 YNFKEQ. The V gene end was trimmed by 1 base and the J gene end by 4 bases; junction bases not matched to a gene: 5. CDR3 in amino acids: CASSQGRGSADTQYF. CDR3 in DNA: TGTGCCAGCAGCCAAGGCAGGGGGAGCGCAGATACGCAGTATTTT.